One and the same sample provided the 21 T cell receptor beta chains below, sequenced in a study of T cell repertoires in cytomegalovirus infection. Using its own MiXCR run on the reads, TCRdb lists one record per CDR3 protein. The data hold some 300,000 distinct CDR3 sequences, with around 15% observed a single time. The sequencing input was PBMCs. All receptors come from a human donor in good health (CMV status not recorded). Some clones in this sample may be carry-over from other donors' samples.

Ten or more counts support this clonotype. The rearrangement links TRBV7-2 to TRBJ2-5; D gene uncertain. From germline, CDR1 is SGHTA and CDR2 FQGNSA. V lost 1 base and J lost 6, with 6 bases in between. The CDR3 consists of 12 residues. The CDR3, as DNA: TGTGCCAGCAGCTTAGAAGAAAAGACCCAGTACTTC. Amino acid sequence: CASSLEEKTQYF.

The chain combines TRBV18 with TRBJ2-2, with TRBD2 identical over 7 bases. Losses at the gene ends were 3 bases for V and 4 bases for J; bases not matched to a gene: 5. The CDR3 extends over 15 amino acids. Germline-derived CDR1 and CDR2 are KGHSH and LQKENI. The CDR3 here is CASSPPGRGTGELFF. CDR3 sequence (DNA): TGTGCCAGCTCACCGCCGGGGAGGGGCACCGGGGAGCTGTTTTTT. The full variable domain, completed using reference TRBV18 and TRBJ2-2, is NAGVMQNPRHLVRRRGQEARLRCSPMKGHSHVYWYRQLPEEGLKFMVYLQKENIIDESGMPKERFSAEFPKEGPSILRIQQVVRGDSAAYFCASSPPGRGTGELFFGEGSRLTVL.

The chain links TRBV6-2 or TRBV6-3 to TRBJ2-7, with D uncertain. The germline V gene has CDR1 MNHEY and CDR2 SVGEGT. Trimming removed 2 bases from V and 4 bases from J, with 9 bases in between. The CDR3 is 13 residues long. CDR3: CASSYGGIYEQYF. CDR3 DNA: TGTGCCAGCAGTTACGGTGGGATTTACGAGCAGTACTTC.

In its sample, this clonotype was seen a few times. This rearrangement joins TRBV20-1 to TRBJ1-2; maybe TRBD1 (5 bases). The germline V and J ends were trimmed by 5 bases and 5 bases, with 18 bases remaining between them. Germline CDR1 and CDR2: DFQATT and SNEGSKA (reference sequence). The CDR3 contains 14 residues. CDR3 amino acids: CSAYKGTGGYGYTF. The CDR3, as DNA: TGCAGTGCTTACAAGGGGACCGGAGGATATGGCTACACCTTC.

The gene calls are TRBV24-1 and TRBJ2-3, with 8 bases aligning to TRBD1. The CDR3 has 15 residues. The germline CDR1 and CDR2 sequences are KGHDR and SFDVKD. With V trimmed by 6 bases and J by 2 bases, 6 bases remained unmatched. The CDR3 DNA is TGTGCCACCAGTCCACGGACAGGGTACACAGATACGCAGTATTTT. Translated: CATSPRTGYTDTQYF.

This clonotype was counted only a few times. The chain joins TRBV7-9 to TRBJ2-1; 8 positions agree with TRBD2. Germline CDR1 is SEHNR and CDR2 is FQNEAQ (reference sequence). The CDR3 covers 15 residues. V shed 5 bases, J shed 5 bases, and the junction held 8 bases outside the gene matches. The CDR3 region is CASSTPGGANNEQFF. The CDR3 DNA reads TGTGCCAGCAGCACGCCGGGGGGGGCCAACAATGAGCAGTTCTTC.

The chain uses TRBV12-5 and TRBJ2-1; D unresolved. Looked up from germline, CDR1 is LGHNT and CDR2 is FRNRAP. CDR3 length: 15 residues. V was shortened by 3 bases and J by 4 bases, with 13 bases between the two germline ends. The CDR3 bases are TGTGCTAGTGGTTTCGGGCCCCTGGGGTACAATGAGCAGTTCTTC. As protein: CASGFGPLGYNEQFF.

This clonotype was detected ten times or more. The V gene is TRBV20-1, the J gene TRBJ2-7, with D possibly matching TRBD2 (5 bases). CDR1 and CDR2 (germline): DFQATT, SNEGSKA (reference sequence). V lost 6 bases to trimming and J lost 0 bases, with 15 bases between them. The CDR3 loop spans 14 amino acids. Here the CDR3 reads CSAFGGVSSYEQYF. CDR3 coding DNA: TGCAGTGCCTTCGGAGGCGTTAGCTCCTACGAGCAGTACTTC.

The chain uses TRBV27 and TRBJ2-1; no clear D gene. Germline values: CDR1 MNHEY, CDR2 SMNVEV (reference sequence). The CDR3 loop spans 14 amino acids. With 0 bases removed from V and 12 bases from J, the gap between germline ends came to 15 bases. The CDR3 region is CASSLSLSPATQFF. CDR3 sequence (DNA): TGTGCCAGCAGTTTATCGCTGAGTCCTGCCACGCAGTTCTTC.

This clonotype came up a few times. The J gene is TRBJ1-3, the V gene TRBV7-4; D is undetermined. CDR1 SGHVT and CDR2 SQSDAQ come from the germline V gene. The CDR3 length is 15 residues. Trimming stripped 0 bases from V and 7 bases from J, with 13 bases between. CDR3 nucleotide sequence: TGTGCCAGCAGCTTAGCAACCCCAAGTCGGAACACCATATATTTT. Its protein is CASSLATPSRNTIYF.

V usage is TRBV12-3 or TRBV12-4 and J usage is TRBJ2-3, with D possibly TRBD1 on 6 matching bases. V was shortened by 4 bases and J by 0 bases, with 8 bases between the two germline ends. The CDR3 spans 14 residues. The CDR3 is CASSSGVSTDTQYF. The CDR3 DNA reads TGTGCCAGCAGTTCAGGGGTGAGCACAGATACGCAGTATTTT.

This clonotype was counted ten times or more. The chain combines TRBV7-9 with TRBJ2-5; D is possibly TRBD1 (5 bases). V shed 6 bases and J shed 5 bases, with 19 bases lying between them. CDR3 length: 15 residues. CDR1 and CDR2 from the germline V gene are SEHNR and FQNEAQ (reference sequence). Here the CDR3 reads CASSSPLQATETQYF. CDR3 in DNA: TGTGCCAGCAGTTCTCCTCTACAGGCGACGGAGACCCAGTACTTC.

This clonotype was seen more than once but under ten times. The V call is TRBV6-1, the J call TRBJ1-5, with D perhaps matching TRBD1 (5 bases). This CDR3 has 16 residues. Germline CDR1 and CDR2: MNHNS and SASEGT. V lost 7 bases to trimming and J lost 5 bases, with 21 bases between them. The CDR3 spells CASKVGVRAGDQPQHF. The DNA of the CDR3 is TGTGCCAGCAAAGTGGGGGTAAGGGCAGGCGATCAGCCCCAGCATTTT.

Ten or more counts support this clonotype. This rearrangement joins TRBV7-9 to TRBJ1-1; perhaps TRBD1 as D (6 bases). CDR1 and CDR2 from the germline V gene are SEHNR and FQNEAQ (reference sequence). The CDR3 covers 14 residues. V was pared by 4 bases and J by 0 bases, with 9 bases between. The CDR3: CASSSGTLNTEAFF. The CDR3 coding sequence is TGTGCCAGCAGCTCCGGGACACTGAACACTGAAGCTTTCTTT.

This chain connects TRBV14 to TRBJ2-5, with a weak D call TRBD2 (5 bases). Trimming removed 1 base at V and 7 bases at J, with 16 bases between. In germline, CDR1 is SGHDN, CDR2 FVKESK. The CDR3 sequence is 15 residues long. CDR3 amino acids: CASSQGGLGVGTQYF. As DNA, the CDR3 is TGTGCCAGCAGCCAAGGAGGGCTTGGCGTTGGGACCCAGTACTTC.

This clonotype showed up just a few times. The V and J genes are TRBV4-1 and TRBJ1-2; no clear D. Trimming removed 4 bases at V and 1 base at J, with 4 bases between. Per the germline V gene, CDR1 is MGHRA and CDR2 is YSYEKL. The CDR3 runs 12 residues. The CDR3 DNA reads TGCGCCAGCAGCCGGGATAACTATGGCTACACCTTC. It is translated as CASSRDNYGYTF.

The chain joins TRBV7-9 to TRBJ1-1; 8 nucleotides agree with TRBD1. From germline, CDR1 is SEHNR and CDR2 FQNEAQ (reference sequence). V shed 5 bases and J 5 bases; nucleotides not matched to a gene: 16. This CDR3 has 17 residues. CDR3 sequence reads: CASSGTGAGFLWTEAFF. DNA for the CDR3: TGTGCCAGCAGCGGGACAGGCGCTGGATTCTTATGGACTGAAGCTTTCTTT.

This clonotype was recorded at least ten times. The rearrangement uses TRBV6-2 or TRBV6-3 and TRBJ2-3; a weak D match, TRBD2 (5 bases). Germline V gene sequence: CDR1 MNHEY, CDR2 SVGEGT. This CDR3 has 14 residues. Trimming cost V 6 bases and J 2 bases, with 12 bases left between them. For the CDR3, the DNA is TGTGCCAGCAGCTACGAGGGCAACACAGATACGCAGTATTTT. Translation: CASSYEGNTDTQYF.

V gene TRBV20-1 combines with J gene TRBJ2-7; TRBD2 matches 7 bases. This CDR3 comprises 14 residues. Per germline, CDR1 DFQATT and CDR2 SNEGSKA (reference sequence). The trim removed 0 bases at V and 3 bases at J, leaving 5 bases unmatched. CDR3 bases: TGCAGTGCTAGAGATTCAGCGGGAATCTACGAGCAGTACTTC. It encodes CSARDSAGIYEQYF.

Worth noting for this clonotype: This clone may be a read error of a much larger clone one base away. The chain has TRBV7-8 and TRBJ2-7; D unclear. CDR1 SGHVS and CDR2 FQNEAQ come from the germline V gene. The CDR3 consists of 11 residues. CDR3 sequence reads: CTSSHSHEQYF. As DNA, the CDR3 is TGTACCAGCAGCCATAGCCACGAGCAGTACTTC.

This chain links TRBV5-1 with TRBJ1-3; D remains ambiguous. CDR1 and CDR2 from the germline V gene are SGHRS and YFSETQ. V was cut by 3 bases and J by 3 bases, with 19 bases left in between. This CDR3 has 17 amino acids. CDR3 protein: CASSSGRRERGGNTIYF. For the CDR3, the DNA is TGCGCCAGCAGCTCGGGGAGACGCGAACGGGGTGGAAACACCATATATTTT. The full variable domain, completed using reference TRBV5-1 and TRBJ1-3, is KAGVTQTPRYLIKTRGQQVTLSCSPISGHRSVSWYQQTPGQGLQFLFEYFSETQRNKGNFPGRFSGRQFSNSRSEMNVSTLELGDSALYLCASSSGRRERGGNTIYFGEGSWLTVV.